This TCR beta chain was documented in a study of PD-1 blockade in classical Hodgkin lymphoma. Clones were sequenced by immunoSEQ multiplex PCR, and TCRdb holds only the in-frame ones, with some missing. This sample carries about 30,000 clones, roughly two thirds of them seen once, and the ten largest clones take nearly 15%. The V gene end was trimmed by 6 bases and the J gene end by 3 bases; junction bases not matched to a gene: 8. CDR3 length: 16 amino acids. CDR1 is SGHTA and CDR2 is FQGNSA in the germline V gene. The patients all showed relapse after autologous stem cell transplantation, while their brentuximab vedotin exposure varied.

This sequence originates from a human donor with classical Hodgkin lymphoma. The input for sequencing was peripheral blood mononuclear cells (PBMCs), taken before the second cycle of nivolumab. The genes are TRBV7-2 and TRBJ2-2, with TRBD2 identical over 9 bases. The CDR3 nucleotides are TGTGCCAGCAGAGGGGGTAGCGGGGGTGACACCGGGGAGCTGTTTTTT. It codes for CASRGGSGGDTGELFF. Drawing the rest from reference TRBV7-2 and TRBJ2-2, the complete variable domain is GAGVSQSPSNKVTEKGKDVELRCDPISGHTALYWYRQSLGQGLEFLIYFQGNSAPDKSGLPSDRFSAERTGGSVSTLTIQRTQQEDSAVYLCASRGGSGGDTGELFFGEGSRLTVL.